These 29 T cell receptor beta chains came from one sample sequenced in a study of vaccination and CD4 T cells after COVID-19. Indicated treatment: roughly ten-day PBMC culture with coronavirus spike peptide pools or control peptides (ViraFEST assay). Oncomine TCR Beta short-read sequencing was applied to DNA from cultured CD4+ T cells. TCRdb redid the calling of the PCR reads with MiXCR, one entry per CDR3 protein. The table includes under 30,000 distinct CDR3 sequences, roughly 45% detected once. The antigens these receptors bind are not known. Material for sequencing was CD4+ T cells from blood, cultured in vitro. Receptor source: a human donor who had recovered from COVID-19.

The genes are TRBV5-3 and TRBJ1-1; D remains unclear. TRBV5-3 is given ORF status, its function remaining uncertain. V was clipped by 10 bases and J by 3 bases, with 10 bases between them. CDR3 length: 11 residues. CDR3 in amino acids: CAGEIDTEAFF. The CDR3, as DNA: TGTGCCGGAGAGATAGACACTGAAGCTTTCTTT.

This clonotype was detected once. The chain couples TRBV5-4 to TRBJ2-5; a possible D gene is TRBD1 (6 bases). Germline V CDR1 and CDR2: SGHNT, YYREEE (reference sequence). This CDR3 has 15 amino acids. Between the trimmed V and J ends, which lost 4 bases and 5 bases, there was a span of 18 bases. CDR3 protein: CASSPDRTAGETQYF. The CDR3 region has the DNA TGTGCCAGCAGCCCGGATAGGACAGCAGGGGAGACCCAGTACTTC.

V gene TRBV2 combines with J gene TRBJ2-5, with 9 bases aligning to TRBD2. This CDR3 comprises 13 residues. With 6 bases clipped from V and 3 bases from J, the junction kept 2 bases outside the gene matches. Germline loops: CDR1 SNHLY, CDR2 FYNNEI. In DNA form, the CDR3 reads TGTGCCAGCAGCCCTAGCGGGGAAGAGACCCAGTACTTC. This translates into CASSPSGEETQYF.

The rearrangement joins TRBV25-1 to TRBJ2-1, with TRBD2 matching 8 bases. Per germline, CDR1 MGHDK and CDR2 SYGVNS. This CDR3 is built from 17 residues. After removal of 2 bases from V and 0 bases from J, the junction contained 6 bases not matched to a gene. CDR3 DNA sequence: TGTGCCAGCAGTGAAAGGCTACTAGCGGACTCCTACAATGAGCAGTTCTTC. Residues: CASSERLLADSYNEQFF.

This clonotype was counted a single time. The rearrangement links TRBV6-5 to TRBJ2-3; 8 nucleotides line up with TRBD2. The CDR3 runs to 15 residues. CDR1 and CDR2 (germline): MNHEY, SVGAGI. Trimming at V came to 4 bases and at J to 1 base, leaving 4 bases not matched to a gene. CDR3 sequence: CASSSPTSGTDTQYF. CDR3 sequence (DNA): TGTGCCAGCAGTTCCCCGACTAGCGGCACAGATACGCAGTATTTT.

CDR3 protein: CSCETGTMNTEAFF. The CDR3 region has the DNA TGCAGTTGCGAAACGGGGACCATGAACACTGAAGCTTTCTTT. The chain combines TRBV20-1 with TRBJ1-1; D might be TRBD1 (5 bases). V dropped 8 bases and J dropped 0 bases, with 16 bases sitting between them. CDR1 is DFQATT, CDR2 SNEGSKA, per germline (reference sequence). The CDR3 length is 14 residues.

This clonotype has more than one count but fewer than ten. The chain recombines TRBV2 with TRBJ2-5; 8 bases agree with TRBD1. The CDR3 extends over 14 amino acids. Losses at the gene ends were 6 bases for V and 2 bases for J; bases not matched to a gene: 5. Germline CDR1 is SNHLY and CDR2 is FYNNEI. CDR3 bases: TGTGCCAGCAGGTGGGACAGGAATCAAGAGACCCAGTACTTC. It specifies CASRWDRNQETQYF.

The chain couples TRBV9 to TRBJ1-2, with 9 bases aligning to TRBD1. The CDR3 consists of 15 residues. The germline CDR1 and CDR2 sequences are SGDLS and YYNGEE. With V trimmed by 0 bases and J by 5 bases, 5 bases remained unmatched. The CDR3 sequence is CASSVALDRGYGYTF. The CDR3 DNA follows: TGTGCCAGCAGCGTAGCCCTGGACAGGGGTTATGGCTACACCTTC. The variable domain in full, completed from reference TRBV9 and TRBJ1-2, reads DSGVTQTPKHLITATGQRVTLRCSPRSGDLSVYWYQQSLDQGLQFLIQYYNGEERAKGNILERFSAQQFPDLHSELNLSSLELGDSALYFCASSVALDRGYGYTFGSGTRLTVV.

This clonotype has more than one count but fewer than ten. This sequence joins TRBV18 and TRBJ2-5, with 10 bases identical to TRBD2. The germline V gene has CDR1 KGHSH and CDR2 LQKENI. CDR3 length: 14 amino acids. Trimming at V came to 6 bases and at J to 5 bases, leaving 6 bases not matched to a gene. CDR3 residues: CASSPAAGGETQYF. Written as DNA, the CDR3 is TGTGCCAGCTCCCCGGCAGCGGGAGGGGAGACCCAGTACTTC.

The chain uses TRBV20-1 and TRBJ2-5; 7 bases line up with TRBD1. The CDR3 loop spans 13 amino acids. The V segment lost 1 base and the J segment 3 bases; nucleotides outside the gene matches: 2. From germline, CDR1 is DFQATT and CDR2 SNEGSKA (reference sequence). The DNA for the CDR3 is TGCAGTGCTAGAGGGACAGGAAAAGAGACCCAGTACTTC. Encoded protein: CSARGTGKETQYF.

The chain carries TRBV28 and TRBJ2-7, with 9 nucleotides matching TRBD2. J was trimmed by 4 bases and V by 7 bases; bases with no gene match: 20. The CDR3 length is 18 residues. The germline V gene has CDR1 MDHEN and CDR2 SYDVKM. This chain's CDR3 is CASTPAGGGGASRYEQYF. The CDR3 DNA sequence: TGTGCCAGCACCCCTGCCGGGGGCGGGGGGGCATCTAGATACGAGCAGTACTTC.

The V call is TRBV23-1, the J call TRBJ2-1; 14 bases align to TRBD2. TRBV23-1 carries the ORF label, with uncertain function. The CDR3 spans 18 residues. With V trimmed by 0 bases and J by 13 bases, 14 bases remained unmatched. The CDR3 here is CASSQSGQVRTSGGNQFF. The CDR3 DNA reads as TGCGCCAGCAGTCAATCGGGGCAGGTACGGACTAGCGGGGGGAATCAGTTCTTC.

J is TRBJ1-2 and V is TRBV7-9; D might be TRBD1 (6 bases). Trimming cost V 3 bases and J 7 bases, with 12 bases left between them. The CDR3 spans 13 residues. CDR1 and CDR2 from the germline V gene are SEHNR and FQNEAQ (reference sequence). In nucleotides, the CDR3 is TGTGCCAGCAGCTTTGGGGGGGCTGGTGGCTACACCTTC. It translates to CASSFGGAGGYTF. The full variable domain, completed using reference TRBV7-9 and TRBJ1-2, is DTGVSQNPRHKITKRGQNVTFRCDPISEHNRLYWYRQTLGQGPEFLTYFQNEAQLEKSRLLSDRFSAERPKGSFSTLEIQRTEQGDSAMYLCASSFGGAGGYTFGSGTRLTVV.

CDR3 region: CASSSGTGTNQPQHF. CDR3 bases: TGTGCCAGTAGTTCCGGGACAGGTACTAATCAGCCCCAGCATTTT. The V gene is TRBV19, the J gene TRBJ1-5; TRBD1 agrees at 8 bases. CDR3 length: 15 residues. Germline lookup yields CDR1 LNHDA and CDR2 SQIVND (reference sequence). V was pared by 5 bases and J by 4 bases, with 7 bases of the junction left unmatched.

The rearrangement links TRBV20-1 to TRBJ2-5; 11 bases are shared with TRBD2. Per the germline V gene, CDR1 is DFQATT and CDR2 is SNEGSKA (reference sequence). Unmatched junction bases numbered 13, after V lost 6 bases and J lost 4 bases. CDR3 length: 16 amino acids. For the CDR3, the DNA is TGCAGTGCGCCAAACCGGGGACTAGCGGTACGAGAGACCCAGTACTTC. Translation gives CSAPNRGLAVRETQYF.

The chain couples TRBV19 to TRBJ2-5; 7 bases map to TRBD2. The J segment lost 1 base and the V segment lost 3 bases, leaving 14 bases of the junction unmatched. The CDR3 totals 18 residues. Germline lookup yields CDR1 LNHDA and CDR2 SQIVND (reference sequence). CDR3 DNA: TGTGCCAGTAGTATCCCCTTAAGAGGGAGGGCCCTCCAAGAGACCCAGTACTTC. It encodes CASSIPLRGRALQETQYF.

The table lists this clonotype with a few counts. The V and J genes are TRBV19 and TRBJ1-5; perhaps TRBD1 as D (6 bases). Germline V gene lookup returns CDR1 LNHDA and CDR2 SQIVND (reference sequence). V lost 3 bases to trimming and J lost 5 bases, with 14 bases between them. The CDR3 consists of 15 residues. CDR3 region: CASSMNRASDQPQHF. Here the CDR3 DNA reads TGTGCCAGTAGTATGAACAGGGCTTCAGATCAGCCCCAGCATTTT.

This chain links TRBV27 with TRBJ1-5; 11 bases are a match to TRBD1. V shed 6 bases and J 7 bases; nucleotides not matched to a gene: 2. Germline CDR1 is MNHEY and CDR2 is SMNVEV (reference sequence). This CDR3 has 13 amino acids. The CDR3 nucleotides are TGTGCCAGCAGCGGGACAGGGGGACAGCCCCAGCATTTT. Its protein product is CASSGTGGQPQHF.

This chain connects TRBV6-2 or TRBV6-3 to TRBJ2-2; 11 nucleotides align to TRBD2. The CDR3 sequence is 17 residues long. The V gene end was trimmed by 5 bases and the J gene end by 5 bases; junction bases not matched to a gene: 10. CDR1 is MNHEY, CDR2 SVGEGT, per germline. The CDR3 nucleotides are TGTGCCAGCAGTCCTATCGCTGGGACTAGCGGTACCGGGGAGCTGTTTTTT. Amino acid sequence: CASSPIAGTSGTGELFF.

The chain joins TRBV20-1 to TRBJ2-5, with D perhaps being TRBD1 or TRBD2 (5 bases each). The CDR3 runs to 13 residues. Germline CDR1 reads DFQATT; CDR2 reads SNEGSKA (reference sequence). V was pared by 6 bases and J by 2 bases, with 13 bases between. The CDR3 sequence: CSAGVASQETQYF. The CDR3 DNA reads as TGCAGTGCGGGGGTAGCGTCTCAAGAGACCCAGTACTTC.

The chain links TRBV20-1 to TRBJ2-2; D gene unclear. Germline V gives CDR1 DFQATT, CDR2 SNEGSKA (reference sequence). V gave up 7 bases and J gave up 2 bases, with 8 bases separating them. The CDR3 totals 12 residues. The CDR3 here is CSVQTNTGELFF. The CDR3 coding sequence is TGCAGTGTTCAGACAAACACCGGGGAGCTGTTTTTT.

This chain links TRBV28 with TRBJ1-1, with D unclear. Germline loops: CDR1 MDHEN, CDR2 SYDVKM. The CDR3 totals 13 residues. V gave up 6 bases and J gave up 0 bases, with 8 bases separating them. As DNA, the CDR3 is TGTGCCAGCAGGGAAAACATGAACACTGAAGCTTTCTTT. Protein sequence: CASRENMNTEAFF.

The genes are TRBV15 and TRBJ2-2, with no clear D. Germline-derived CDR1 and CDR2 are LNHNV and YYDKDF (reference sequence). There are 17 residues in the CDR3. V was clipped by 0 bases and J by 1 base, with 12 bases between them. Here the CDR3 reads CATSRDWGSLNTGELFF. CDR3 nucleotides: TGTGCCACCAGCAGAGATTGGGGTAGCCTGAACACCGGGGAGCTGTTTTTT.

This clonotype has only a few counts. The rearrangement joins TRBV11-3 to TRBJ2-1; unclear D gene. V lost 0 bases and J 4 bases, leaving 7 bases between the germline ends. CDR1 and CDR2 from the germline V gene are SGHNT and YENEEA. CDR3 length: 14 amino acids. This CDR3 reads CASSLDTRYNEQFF. The CDR3 coding sequence is TGTGCCAGCAGCTTAGATACCCGGTACAATGAGCAGTTCTTC.

This chain uses TRBV6-2 or TRBV6-3 with TRBJ2-1, with 12 bases aligning to TRBD2. Germline assignment: CDR1 MNHEY and CDR2 SVGEGT. The CDR3 is made up of 16 amino acids. The V segment lost 5 bases and the J segment 9 bases; nucleotides outside the gene matches: 11. Here the CDR3 DNA reads TGTGCCAGCAGTCCCCGGCTAGCGGGAGGGCCGGGTGAGCAGTTCTTC. Translating it yields CASSPRLAGGPGEQFF.

The chain employs TRBV29-1 and TRBJ1-1; 8 bases match TRBD1. The CDR3 length is 13 residues. Germline trimming cut 7 bases from V and 1 base from J; bases unmatched to any gene: 5. The germline V gene encodes CDR1 SQVTM and CDR2 ANQGSEA. Written as DNA, the CDR3 is TGCAGCGCCCGCGGACAGGGGAACACTGAAGCTTTCTTT. Translated: CSARGQGNTEAFF.

The chain has TRBV2 and TRBJ2-5; D unresolved. The V and J ends lost 6 bases and 3 bases respectively, with 5 bases between them. The CDR3 covers 11 residues. Germline V gene data show CDR1 as SNHLY and CDR2 as FYNNEI. The CDR3 coding sequence is TGTGCCAGCAGCGTCGAAGAGACCCAGTACTTC. Translation: CASSVEETQYF.

The genes are TRBV24-1 and TRBJ1-2, with 10 bases fitting TRBD1. The V gene's germline CDR1 is KGHDR and CDR2 SFDVKD. Trimming cost V 7 bases and J 5 bases; bases outside gene matches: 9. The CDR3 runs to 15 residues. CDR3 in DNA: TGTGCCACCAGCTCCGCGGACAGGGGGTTATATGGCTACACCTTC. Translation gives CATSSADRGLYGYTF.

The V and J genes are TRBV6-1 and TRBJ2-5; TRBD2 might be the D (5 bases). Germline V gene lookup returns CDR1 MNHNS and CDR2 SASEGT. Trimming pared 11 bases from V and 1 base from J, leaving 14 bases between. The length of the CDR3 is 13 residues. CDR3 protein: CAGGSVRQETQYF. The CDR3 DNA reads TGTGCCGGCGGGTCAGTCCGCCAAGAGACCCAGTACTTC.